This T cell receptor beta chain was sequenced during a study of shared clonotypes between healthy human individuals (dated by TCRdb to the early 2020s). The study in broad terms: Three men and a couple of women, aged 18 to 49 years, made up the cohort. For each donor, CD4 naive and CD4 memory were each given three plates, CD8 naive was given two plates, and CD8 memory was given one plate. To increase sequencing depth and limit assay-specific biases, different laboratories used diverse techniques to prepare libraries and sequence TCR repertoires. Leukapheresis yielded between about 0.94 and 8.9 billion PBMCs per donor. To estimate repertoire size and how much clonotypes are shared between individuals, the study performed deep sequencing of blood TCR repertoires from five healthy adults. Summary of the overall study and its limitations: When a few donors were compared, the shared fraction of clonotypes was 5% to 6.5% for naive CD4, over 3% for naive CD8, roughly 2.3% for memory CD4, and roughly 0.43% for memory CD8. Compared with non-shared clonotypes, the clonotypes found in all four sorted-subset donors had higher generation probabilities. Sampling was limited to blood, and TCR repertoires in tissue likely differ from TCR repertoires in blood. Pairwise subsampling led to the expectation that sequencing depth would affect the degree of clonotype sharing among donors. Incomplete sequencing was indicated by rarefaction of sorted-subset datasets, despite the large sequencing depth. Naive subsets generally had larger estimated clonotype richness than memory subsets did. The small number of donors limited the genetic and exposure-history diversity represented.

The CDR3 has 14 amino acids, counting the end cysteine and phenylalanine. The retained sequence is limited to the CDR3, 42 bases, with the frame set at the first base. From V the trimming removes 1 base and from J it removes 13 bases, while the gene matches leave 9 bases of the junction unaccounted for. CDR1 MNHNS and CDR2 SASEGT are derived from the germline V gene. TCR CDR3 regions were amplified from genomic DNA by multiplex PCR using the deep immunoSEQ assay. For each cell subset, the extracted genomic DNA was distributed evenly across all wells of several immunoSEQ 96-well plates, and each plate served as one replicate. For sorted subsets, about 200 ng genomic DNA, equal to 25,000 to 35,000 T cell genomes, was loaded into each replicate PCR. Purified libraries were measured with a Qubit 3.0 fluorometer, size-checked on a Bioanalyzer 2100, and measured again with the KAPA Library Quantification kit. A separate single-read 150-cycle Illumina NextSeq 550 flow cell was used to sequence each immunoSEQ 96-well plate. In the paper's pipeline: Because only junctional sequences without quality scores were contained in the immunoSEQ output, filtering matching that applied to full-length reads could not be performed. Sequences were annotated with PyIR, a Python wrapper for IgBLAST v1.9, using IMGT germline references to assign V/J genes and CDR3. Any read was removed if the V/J assignment was weak (E-value above 1e-6), the CDR3 was missing, or the read contained stop codons, out-of-frame junctions, or ambiguous translated residues. A V3J clonotype was defined by an identical inferred V gene, J gene, and CDR3 amino acid sequence. Percentage overlap between repertoires was computed as shared unique clonotypes divided by the size of the smaller repertoire. Richness of each repertoire was evaluated using RTK rarefaction, the Chao1 estimator, and Recon v2.1 estimates of unobserved clonotypes. For all TCRbeta clonotypes obtained by the gDNA method from a handful of donors, generation probabilities were computed with OLGA. What TCRdb holds here is the immuneACCESS table cut down to in-frame rearrangements. Part of the clones is not present; checked against another copy, under half of the missing clones reflect an unresolved V gene, and the others are unexplained. V and J calls and clone size follow that table, whereas D and trimming were derived from the DNA. A total of fewer than 3 million clones appear in this sample, under 95% of them only once. About 0.41% of the sample goes to the ten largest clones.

This clone was detected once. Its antigen is not yet known. Qualities for individual bases were not recorded, and no much larger clone is one base off. Donors were healthy HIV-negative adults with no recently reported acute infections or vaccinations. Every donor was a Caucasian adult residing in Nashville, Tennessee, USA. CD4+ T cells were enriched by magnetic negative selection, after which naive cells were positively selected on CD45RA and the negative fraction was taken as the memory subset. After blood collection by leukapheresis, PBMCs were isolated using Ficoll-Histopaque density gradient centrifugation and then cryopreserved in the vapor phase of liquid nitrogen. Analytical flow cytometry was used to check the purity and quantity of every magnetically sorted T cell population. Genomic DNA was isolated from every sorted fraction and measured by UV absorbance on a Nanodrop 2000c.

Recombination joined TRBV6-1 with TRBJ2-2, and TRBD2 aligns with 7 junction nucleotides. The sequenced material came from naive CD4+ T cells from PBMCs. The cell subset or site label corresponds to: CD45RA+ positively selected. The receptor's source is a man aged 18-30 years in good health. Some clones in this sample may be carry-over from other donors' samples. Here the CDR3 is given as CASSEGGGSVRLFF. The DNA reads as follows: TGTGCCAGCAGTGAAGGCGGGGGTAGTGTGCGGCTGTTTTTT.